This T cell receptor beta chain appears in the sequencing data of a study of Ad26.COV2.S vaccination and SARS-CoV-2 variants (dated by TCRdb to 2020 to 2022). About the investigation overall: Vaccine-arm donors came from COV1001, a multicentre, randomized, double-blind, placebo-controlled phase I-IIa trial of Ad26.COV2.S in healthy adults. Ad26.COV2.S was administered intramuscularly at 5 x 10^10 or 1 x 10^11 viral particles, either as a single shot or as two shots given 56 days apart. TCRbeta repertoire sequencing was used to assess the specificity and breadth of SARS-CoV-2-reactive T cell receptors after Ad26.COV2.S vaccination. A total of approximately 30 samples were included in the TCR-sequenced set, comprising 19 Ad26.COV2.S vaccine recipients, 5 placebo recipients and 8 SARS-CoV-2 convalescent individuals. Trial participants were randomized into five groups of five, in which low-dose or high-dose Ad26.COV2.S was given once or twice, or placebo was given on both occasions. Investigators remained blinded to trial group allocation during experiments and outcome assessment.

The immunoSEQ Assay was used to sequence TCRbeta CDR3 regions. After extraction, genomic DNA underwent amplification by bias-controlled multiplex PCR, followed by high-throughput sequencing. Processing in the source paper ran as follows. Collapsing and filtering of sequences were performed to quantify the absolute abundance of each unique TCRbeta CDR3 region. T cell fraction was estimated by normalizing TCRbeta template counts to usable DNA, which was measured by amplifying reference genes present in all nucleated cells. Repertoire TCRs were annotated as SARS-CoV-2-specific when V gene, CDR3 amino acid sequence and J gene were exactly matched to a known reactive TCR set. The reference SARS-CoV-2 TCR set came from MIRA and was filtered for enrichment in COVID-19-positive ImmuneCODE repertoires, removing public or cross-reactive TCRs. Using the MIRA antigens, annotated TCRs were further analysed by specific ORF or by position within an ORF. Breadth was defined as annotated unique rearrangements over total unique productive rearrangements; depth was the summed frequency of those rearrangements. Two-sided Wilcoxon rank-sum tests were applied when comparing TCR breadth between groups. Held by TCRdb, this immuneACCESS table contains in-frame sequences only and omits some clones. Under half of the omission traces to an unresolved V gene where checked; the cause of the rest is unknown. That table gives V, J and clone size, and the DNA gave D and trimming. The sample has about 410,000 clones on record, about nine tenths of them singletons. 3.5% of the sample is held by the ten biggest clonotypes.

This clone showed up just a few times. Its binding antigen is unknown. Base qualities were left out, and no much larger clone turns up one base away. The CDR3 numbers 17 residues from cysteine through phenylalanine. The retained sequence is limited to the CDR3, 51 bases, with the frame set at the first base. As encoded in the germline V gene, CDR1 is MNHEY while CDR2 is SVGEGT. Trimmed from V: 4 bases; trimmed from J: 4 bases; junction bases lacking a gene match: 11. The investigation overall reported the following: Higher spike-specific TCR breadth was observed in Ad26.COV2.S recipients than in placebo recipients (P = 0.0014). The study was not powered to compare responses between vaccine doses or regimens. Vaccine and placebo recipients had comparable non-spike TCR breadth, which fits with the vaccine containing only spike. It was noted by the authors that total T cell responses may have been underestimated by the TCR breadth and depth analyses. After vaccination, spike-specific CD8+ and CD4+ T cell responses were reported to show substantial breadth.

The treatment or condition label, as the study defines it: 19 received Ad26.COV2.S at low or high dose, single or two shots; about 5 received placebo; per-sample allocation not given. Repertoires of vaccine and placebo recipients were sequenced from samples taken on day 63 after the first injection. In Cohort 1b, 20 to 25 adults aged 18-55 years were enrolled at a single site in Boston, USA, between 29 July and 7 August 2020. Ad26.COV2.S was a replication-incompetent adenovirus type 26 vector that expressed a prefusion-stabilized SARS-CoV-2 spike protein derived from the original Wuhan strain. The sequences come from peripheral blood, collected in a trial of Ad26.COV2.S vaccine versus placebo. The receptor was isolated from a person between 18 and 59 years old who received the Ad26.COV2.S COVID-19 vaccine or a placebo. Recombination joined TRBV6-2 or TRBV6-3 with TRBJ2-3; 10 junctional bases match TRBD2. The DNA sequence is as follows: TGTGCCAGCAGTTCCCCTTTCTTACTAGCGGGGTCAGATACGCAGTATTTT. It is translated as CASSSPFLLAGSDTQYF.